These 23 T cell receptor beta chains were all obtained from the same sample, sequenced in a study of tumor-infiltrating lymphocytes in primary liver carcinoma. Each 20-30 mg portion of unsorted bulk tissue served as the source for co-extraction of RNA and DNA. The template, about 510 ng total RNA, yielded TCR beta cDNA made with a constant-region primer. Three rounds of nested multiplex PCR with slightly modified ARM-PCR produced TCR beta libraries. TRBV1-TRBV30 forward and Cbeta reverse primers drove the first two roughly 10-cycle rounds. One entry per CDR3 protein, called by TCRdb with MiXCR from the multiplex PCR reads. In the table there are approximately 92,000 distinct CDR3 sequences, just under 70% of which are singletons. The sample comprised tumor-adjacent normal liver tissue. Receptors were obtained from a man aged 35-49 years with primary liver carcinoma and hepatitis B virus infection.

The rearrangement links TRBV12-3 or TRBV12-4 to TRBJ2-5, with 7 bases matching TRBD1. The ends lost 5 bases at V and 14 bases at J; junction bases unmatched: 20. The CDR3 is 15 residues long. The CDR3 sequence is CASSPRGLLGEIQYF. The CDR3 DNA reads TGTGCCAGCAGTCCAAGGGGGCTTTTGGGAGAGATCCAATACTTC.

Points on this clonotype: This may come from a read error, since a much larger clone is one base off. The V gene is TRBV4-1, the J gene TRBJ2-7; 9 bases agree with TRBD1. In germline, CDR1 is MGHRA, CDR2 YSYEKL. CDR3 size: 13 residues. The CDR3 nucleotides read TGCGCCAGCAGCCCCTTGGACAGGGGCGAGCACTACTTC. Amino acid sequence: CASSPLDRGEHYF.

In regard to this clonotype: At one boundary the junction diverges from the germline segment, which might be a read error. This sequence joins TRBV11-2 and TRBJ2-1; D remains unclear. The CDR3 has 19 amino acids. Germline V CDR1 and CDR2: SGHAT, FQNNGV. The CDR3 is CASSQWPRRIPGSYNGQFF. The CDR3 coding sequence is TGTGCCAGCAGCCAATGGCCCCGGCGGATCCCGGGCTCCTACAATGGGCAGTTCTTC.

Of note for this clonotype: This sequence may be a read error, since a much larger clone differs from it by one base. This chain links TRBV13 with TRBJ1-1; TRBD1 aligns across 7 bases. V lost 4 bases and J lost 5; bases outside the gene matches: 16. Germline CDR1 reads PRHDT; CDR2 reads FYEKMQ (reference sequence). This CDR3 has 17 amino acids. CDR3 protein: CASSSGLTRGHKTEAFF. The CDR3 DNA sequence: TGTGCCAGCAGCTCGGGACTAACTAGGGGGCATAAAACTGAAGCTTTCTTT.

V gene TRBV12-3 or TRBV12-4 combines with J gene TRBJ2-3; 7 bases are shared with TRBD2. The CDR3 loop spans 13 amino acids. The junction had 9 bases not matched to a gene; V was cut back by 10 bases and J by 5 bases. For the CDR3, the DNA is TGTGCCAACATCAAATGGGAGGGAGATACGCAGTATTTT. Its protein is CANIKWEGDTQYF.

Concerning this clonotype: A much larger clone lies one base from this, so it may be a read error. This chain connects TRBV5-6 to TRBJ2-1; weak D call: TRBD2 (5 bases). Germline V gene data show CDR1 as SGHDT and CDR2 as YYEEEE. This CDR3 region has 12 residues. CDR3 residues: CASSLSSDERFF. In nucleotides, the CDR3 is TGTGCCAGCAGCTTGAGTAGCGATGAGCGGTTCTTC.

This clonotype was detected only a few times. The germline gene is not matched at one end of the junction; a read error may be the cause. The chain employs TRBV9 and TRBJ2-1; D is undetermined. Germline V lookup: CDR1 SGDLS, CDR2 YYNGEE. CDR3 length: 15 amino acids. In DNA form, the CDR3 reads TGTGCCAGCAACGTAGTGGGCTCCATCGACAATGAGCAGTTCTTC. Its translation is CASNVVGSIDNEQFF.

Remarks on this clonotype: A much larger clone sits a single nucleotide away, making a read error possible. CDR3 nucleotide sequence: TGTGCCTGGAGAGGTGTTGGGGAGAGGGGAGATGAGACCCAGTACTTC. Amino acid sequence: CAWRGVGERGDETQYF. This chain links TRBV30 with TRBJ2-5; D tentatively reads TRBD1 or TRBD2 (5 bases each). V lost 3 bases and J 5 bases, leaving 22 bases between the germline ends. The CDR3 runs to 16 residues. CDR1 and CDR2 (germline): GTSNPN, SVGIG (reference sequence).

About this clonotype itself: A read error may account for a junction end that differs from germline. This rearrangement joins TRBV6-5 to TRBJ2-1; perhaps TRBD1 as D (5 bases). Per the germline V gene, CDR1 is MNHEY and CDR2 is SVGAGI. This CDR3 contains 15 residues. As DNA, the CDR3 is TGTACCAGCAGGGAATACAAGAGCTCCTTCAATGAGCAGTTCTTC. Translating it yields CTSREYKSSFNEQFF.

A remark on this clonotype: The junction differs from germline at one of its ends, possibly a read error. The chain links TRBV4-1 to TRBJ2-1; D unclear. Looked up from germline, CDR1 is MGHRA and CDR2 is YSYEKL. The CDR3 has 12 residues. CDR3 sequence: CPSSHAGTEQFF. The CDR3 bases are TGCCCCAGCAGCCATGCAGGAACCGAGCAGTTCTTC.

This clonotype was recorded many times. This sequence joins TRBV6-6 and TRBJ2-2, with D maybe TRBD2 (6 bases). Germline V gene data show CDR1 as MNHNY and CDR2 as SVGAGI (reference sequence). This CDR3 is built from 17 residues. The V gene lost 2 bases and the J gene lost 6 bases, with 19 bases spanning the gap. CDR3 in DNA: TGTGCCAGCAGTTACCCCGGCGGTGGGGGGACGGCCGGGGAGCTGTTTTTT. It encodes CASSYPGGGGTAGELFF.

A note on this clonotype: No conserved phenylalanine or tryptophan ends this CDR3, so it is likely a read error. The chain couples TRBV5-8 to TRBJ2-1; D gene ambiguous. Trimming left V 4 bases short and J 3 bases short, with 14 bases between. The CDR3 covers 15 residues. CDR1 and CDR2 from the germline V gene are SGHTS and YDEGEE. CDR3 sequence (DNA): TGTGCCAGCAGCGCGACCATGAGCCTCTACAATGAGCAGTTCTCC. Protein product: CASSATMSLYNEQFS.

Regarding this clonotype: Sequence at one end of the junction differs from germline and may be a read error. The chain uses TRBV6-1 and TRBJ2-7; D is unclear. The CDR3 consists of 13 residues. Germline V gene data show CDR1 as MNHNS and CDR2 as SASEGT. CDR3: CASSEQSSYEQHF. The CDR3 DNA is TGTGCCAGCAGTGAACAGAGCTCCTATGAGCAGCACTTC.

This chain uses TRBV6-1 with TRBJ1-2, with TRBD1 matching over 9 bases. CDR3 length equals 16 residues. The ends lost 11 bases at V and 4 bases at J; junction bases unmatched: 17. Germline V gene lookup returns CDR1 MNHNS and CDR2 SASEGT. Here the CDR3 reads CAGCEYAGTGTYGYTF. DNA of the CDR3: TGTGCCGGCTGTGAGTACGCCGGGACAGGGACCTATGGCTACACCTTC.

The chain joins TRBV4-1 to TRBJ2-2; TRBD2 aligns across 9 bases. The length of the CDR3 is 16 residues. In germline, CDR1 is MGHRA, CDR2 YSYEKL. The V and J ends lost 7 bases and 5 bases, in that order; junction bases with no gene match: 11. The DNA for the CDR3 is TGCGCCAGCATCGACAAGCGGGAGGTTCGGACCGGGGAGCTGTTTTTT. Protein: CASIDKREVRTGELFF.

This clonotype was detected only once. A read error may be the cause here, since a much bigger clone is one base away. This rearrangement joins TRBV7-8 to TRBJ2-1, with D unclear. CDR1 is SGHVS and CDR2 is FQNEAQ in the germline V gene. The CDR3 is 14 residues long. The CDR3 DNA follows: TGTGCCAGCAGCTTAGACAGACTCTACAATGTGCAGTTCTTC. This sequence encodes CASSLDRLYNVQFF.

About this clonotype itself: Because it lacks the conserved phenylalanine or tryptophan at the end, this CDR3 is likely a read error. V is TRBV11-2 and J is TRBJ2-3; TRBD2 is a possible D gene (5 bases). The length of the CDR3 is 13 residues. From germline, CDR1 is SGHAT and CDR2 FQNNGV. CDR3 loop: CASSPLADDAQYL. CDR3 sequence (DNA): TGTGCTAGCAGCCCGCTAGCAGACGATGCGCAGTATCTT.

Notes on this clonotype: A clone one base away is much larger, so this may be a read error. The J gene is TRBJ2-1, the V gene TRBV5-4; D perhaps matches TRBD2 (6 bases). Looked up from germline, CDR1 is SGHNT and CDR2 is YYREEE (reference sequence). CDR3 length: 16 amino acids. The V and J ends lost 5 bases and 6 bases respectively, with 21 bases between them. This chain's CDR3 is CASSSLAEGLSNEQFF. In DNA form, the CDR3 reads TGTGCCAGCAGTTCCTTGGCGGAGGGCCTCTCCAATGAGCAGTTCTTC.

A word on this clonotype: The junction and the germline gene differ at one end; a read error may be behind it. The V call is TRBV6-2 or TRBV6-3, the J call TRBJ2-7; 10 positions match TRBD2. The CDR3 totals 16 residues. Germline V lookup: CDR1 MNHEY, CDR2 SVGEGT. The CDR3 is CTRSYSTPGLATEQYF. The CDR3 bases are TGTACCAGGAGTTACTCAACTCCGGGACTAGCGACCGAGCAGTACTTC.

About this clonotype itself: Sequence at one end of the junction differs from germline and may be a read error. The chain carries TRBV12-3 or TRBV12-4 and TRBJ2-7, with 9 bases matching TRBD1. This CDR3 comprises 13 residues. CDR3 sequence: CVSSQQGADEQYF. CDR3 DNA: TGTGTCAGCAGTCAACAGGGGGCTGACGAGCAGTACTTC.

The sample holds a few counts of this clonotype. This chain connects TRBV12-3 or TRBV12-4 to TRBJ1-5; the D is unclear. The J call may not be correct, given that the DNA end is closer to TRBJ2-3. The CDR3 contains 13 residues. The CDR3 sequence: CASSLVADQPQYF. The CDR3 DNA reads TGTGCCAGCAGTTTAGTGGCAGATCAGCCCCAGTATTTT.

J is TRBJ1-5 and V is TRBV7-3; 7 bases are a match to TRBD1. CDR1 SGHTA and CDR2 FQGTGA come from the germline V gene. The CDR3 runs 22 residues. Losses at the gene ends were 2 bases for V and 1 base for J; bases not matched to a gene: 23. The CDR3 DNA reads TGTGCCAGCAGCTTACACCTCAGACAGGGAACAAGTAAGGAGGCAAGCAATCAGCCCCAGCATTTT. Translating gives CASSLHLRQGTSKEASNQPQHF.

The chain combines TRBV6-2 or TRBV6-3 with TRBJ2-6, with 8 nucleotides matching TRBD1. There are 16 residues in the CDR3. V shed 6 bases, J shed 4 bases, and the junction held 8 bases outside the gene matches. Germline CDR1 and CDR2: MNHEY and SVGEGT. The CDR3 sequence: CASSIGQGTGANVLTF. CDR3 nucleotide sequence: TGTGCCAGCAGCATCGGACAGGGTACCGGGGCCAACGTCCTGACTTTC.